One sample yielded the 23 T cell receptor beta chains listed below, sequenced in a study of blood T cell repertoires in COVID-19. TCRdb's table, derived via immunoSEQ multiplex PCR, lists solely in-frame clones and lacks some. The sample records 45,000 to 50,000 clones, roughly 88% being singletons. The sample taken for sequencing was peripheral blood. These receptors originate from an elderly woman with COVID-19, enrolled during active disease.

The CDR3 reads CATSPGQGTTHNSPLHF. In nucleotides, the CDR3 is TGTGCCACCTCACCGGGACAGGGGACAACTCATAATTCACCCCTCCACTTT. The J gene is TRBJ1-6, the V gene TRBV25-1; 10 bases map to TRBD1. V lost 10 bases to trimming and J lost 5 bases; unmatched junction nucleotides: 14. This CDR3 has 17 amino acids. Germline CDR1 MGHDK, CDR2 SYGVNS.

V is TRBV28 and J is TRBJ2-7; 16 nucleotides match TRBD2. Trimming removed 4 bases from V and 4 bases from J; junction bases left unmatched: 7. The CDR3 is 17 amino acids. In germline, CDR1 is MDHEN, CDR2 SYDVKM. This CDR3 is CASSSGTSGRALYEQYF. CDR3 nucleotide sequence: TGTGCCAGCAGTTCCGGGACTAGCGGGAGGGCCTTATACGAGCAGTACTTC.

With regard to this clone: In the same sample, other DNA sequences code for this CDR3. The chain couples TRBV18 to TRBJ1-5; D uncertain. Germline values: CDR1 KGHSH, CDR2 LQKENI. This CDR3 has 14 amino acids. The V and J ends lost 2 bases and 4 bases respectively, with 9 bases between them. The CDR3 loop reads CASSPAGGNQPQHF. CDR3 nucleotide sequence: TGTGCCAGCTCACCAGCGGGAGGGAATCAGCCCCAGCATTTT.

The chain combines TRBV18 with TRBJ2-5; 10 positions match TRBD2. Germline-derived CDR1 and CDR2 are KGHSH and LQKENI. The CDR3 covers 15 residues. V shed 3 bases and J 4 bases; nucleotides not matched to a gene: 5. CDR3 sequence (DNA): TGTGCCAGCTCACCGATGGGACTAGCGAGAGAGACCCAGTACTTC. Translating it yields CASSPMGLARETQYF. The full variable domain, its missing parts supplied by reference TRBV18 and TRBJ2-5, is NAGVMQNPRHLVRRRGQEARLRCSPMKGHSHVYWYRQLPEEGLKFMVYLQKENIIDESGMPKERFSAEFPKEGPSILRIQQVVRGDSAAYFCASSPMGLARETQYFGPGTRLLVL.

The J gene is TRBJ1-4, the V gene TRBV7-2; TRBD1 aligns across 10 bases. The junction had 6 bases not matched to a gene; V was cut back by 2 bases and J by 6 bases. CDR1 is SGHTA, CDR2 FQGNSA, per germline. The CDR3 has 16 amino acids. The CDR3 coding sequence is TGTGCCAGCAGCTTATGGGGGGGGACAGGGGATGAAAAACTGTTTTTT. Amino acids: CASSLWGGTGDEKLFF.

The chain recombines TRBV25-1 with TRBJ1-2; 8 bases are a match to TRBD1. The CDR3 sequence is 14 residues long. V lost 7 bases to trimming and J lost 4 bases; unmatched junction nucleotides: 8. Germline V gene sequence: CDR1 MGHDK, CDR2 SYGVNS. The CDR3 DNA sequence: TGTGCCAGCACCCCAGGGGGCGCTTTCTATGGCTACACCTTC. Translation: CASTPGGAFYGYTF.

DNA for the CDR3: TGTGCCAGCTCACGAGGACAGTCCCAGACCTATGGCTACACCTTC. Protein sequence: CASSRGQSQTYGYTF. The rearrangement uses TRBV18 and TRBJ1-2; TRBD1 is a possible D gene (6 bases). The CDR3 has 15 amino acids. CDR1 is KGHSH, CDR2 LQKENI, per germline. V lost 4 bases to trimming and J lost 4 bases, with 16 bases between them. Full variable domain (outside the CDR3, taken from reference TRBV18 and TRBJ1-2): NAGVMQNPRHLVRRRGQEARLRCSPMKGHSHVYWYRQLPEEGLKFMVYLQKENIIDESGMPKERFSAEFPKEGPSILRIQQVVRGDSAAYFCASSRGQSQTYGYTFGSGTRLTVV.

This rearrangement joins TRBV19 to TRBJ2-2; tentative D call: TRBD1 (5 bases). V was pared by 2 bases and J by 3 bases, with 16 bases between. The V gene's germline CDR1 is LNHDA and CDR2 SQIVND (reference sequence). The CDR3 contains 17 residues. Here the CDR3 DNA reads TGTGCCAGTAGTATACCCCCTGGGGCAGGATACACCGGGGAGCTGTTTTTT. This gives the protein CASSIPPGAGYTGELFF.

This chain links TRBV5-1 with TRBJ2-7; D is perhaps TRBD2 (7 bases). The CDR3 has 14 amino acids. Germline loops: CDR1 SGHRS, CDR2 YFSETQ. V was cut by 9 bases and J by 2 bases, with 18 bases left in between. DNA for the CDR3: TGCGCCAACGAGCTCGTGGGGGGGCCCTACGAGCAGTACTTC. Its translation is CANELVGGPYEQYF.

The chain combines TRBV25-1 with TRBJ2-7, with 13 positions matching TRBD2. This CDR3 comprises 18 residues. V gave up 1 base and J gave up 2 bases; unmatched junction bases: 8. CDR1 is MGHDK and CDR2 is SYGVNS in the germline V gene. DNA for the CDR3: TGTGCCAGCAGTGAATTGACGCCGACTAGCGGGAGGACCTACGAGCAGTACTTC. This encodes CASSELTPTSGRTYEQYF.

The J gene is TRBJ2-7, the V gene TRBV5-1; unclear D gene. Germline lookup yields CDR1 SGHRS and CDR2 YFSETQ. The CDR3 extends over 15 amino acids. Trimming removed 3 bases at V and 1 base at J, with 14 bases between. In DNA, the CDR3 is TGCGCCAGCAGCTCCCCTACTGACAAATCCTACGAGCAGTACTTC. It is translated as CASSSPTDKSYEQYF. Drawing the rest from reference TRBV5-1 and TRBJ2-7, the complete variable domain is KAGVTQTPRYLIKTRGQQVTLSCSPISGHRSVSWYQQTPGQGLQFLFEYFSETQRNKGNFPGRFSGRQFSNSRSEMNVSTLELGDSALYLCASSSPTDKSYEQYFGPGTRLTVT.

This chain uses TRBV5-5 with TRBJ2-1; D is undetermined. Germline-derived CDR1 and CDR2 are SGHKS and YYEKEE (reference sequence). This CDR3 comprises 19 residues. V was shortened by 2 bases and J by 3 bases, with 24 bases between the two germline ends. CDR3 in amino acids: CASSFSSGSLGMGYNEQFF. The CDR3 nucleotides are TGTGCCAGCAGCTTCTCGAGTGGCTCATTGGGCATGGGCTACAATGAGCAGTTCTTC. The complete variable domain, with remaining parts taken from reference TRBV5-5 and TRBJ2-1, reads DAGVTQSPTHLIKTRGQQVTLRCSPISGHKSVSWYQQVLGQGPQFIFQYYEKEERGRGNFPDRFSARQFPNYSSELNVNALLLGDSALYLCASSFSSGSLGMGYNEQFFGPGTRLTVL.

This chain connects TRBV19 to TRBJ1-2; 9 bases are a match to TRBD1. CDR1 and CDR2 (germline): LNHDA, SQIVND (reference sequence). Trimming cost V 5 bases and J 7 bases; bases outside gene matches: 8. The CDR3 consists of 14 residues. CDR3 nucleotide sequence: TGTGCCAGTAGTCCTGGGACAGGGACGCGTGGCTACACCTTC. This encodes CASSPGTGTRGYTF.

CDR3: CASSSTGTGELFF. The CDR3, as DNA: TGTGCCAGCAGCTCGACAGGCACCGGGGAGCTGTTTTTT. The chain links TRBV7-7 to TRBJ2-2; possibly TRBD1 for D (6 bases). Trimming shortened V by 4 bases and J by 4 bases, and 7 bases separated the two germline ends. This CDR3 region has 13 residues. From germline, CDR1 is SSHAT and CDR2 FNYEAQ (reference sequence).

This clone was seen only a few times. V usage is TRBV18 and J usage is TRBJ1-3; no clear D. The CDR3 spans 13 residues. V lost 3 bases to trimming and J lost 4 bases, with 7 bases between them. The germline V gene has CDR1 KGHSH and CDR2 LQKENI. The CDR3 bases are TGTGCCAGCTCACCTTCATTGGGAAACACCATATATTTT. Its translation: CASSPSLGNTIYF. Combining the CDR3 with reference TRBV18 and TRBJ1-3 gives the whole variable domain NAGVMQNPRHLVRRRGQEARLRCSPMKGHSHVYWYRQLPEEGLKFMVYLQKENIIDESGMPKERFSAEFPKEGPSILRIQQVVRGDSAAYFCASSPSLGNTIYFGEGSWLTVV.

This chain connects TRBV5-4 to TRBJ2-3; TRBD2 agrees at 8 bases. Germline V gene data show CDR1 as SGHNT and CDR2 as YYREEE (reference sequence). CDR3 length: 14 residues. V lost 4 bases, J lost 2 bases, and 3 bases stayed unmatched. CDR3: CASSPTSDTDTQYF. The DNA for the CDR3 is TGTGCCAGCAGCCCGACTAGCGACACAGATACGCAGTATTTT.

This clone came up a few times. The chain links TRBV24-1 to TRBJ1-5; D uncertain. Between the trimmed V and J ends, which lost 5 bases and 15 bases, there was a span of 19 bases. The CDR3 has 13 residues. CDR1 and CDR2 from the germline V gene are KGHDR and SFDVKD. CDR3 region: CATSGLVEALLHF. DNA for the CDR3: TGTGCCACCAGTGGCTTAGTGGAGGCCCTCCTGCATTTT.

The rearrangement joins TRBV4-3 to TRBJ2-7, with D unclear. Germline-derived CDR1 and CDR2 are LGHNA and YSLEER. The CDR3 is 14 amino acids. V was cut by 2 bases and J by 3 bases, with 11 bases left in between. The CDR3 DNA sequence: TGCGCCAGCAGCCAACATATACAAGTCTACGAGCAGTACTTC. Its protein is CASSQHIQVYEQYF.

The V gene is TRBV7-2, the J gene TRBJ2-7; D gene uncertain. Trimming stripped 1 base from V and 7 bases from J, with 20 bases between. CDR3 length: 16 residues. Germline-derived CDR1 and CDR2 are SGHTA and FQGNSA. CDR3 in DNA: TGTGCCAGCAGCTTAGTATGGGCCTCGACCTTACGGGAGCAGTACTTC. Its translation is CASSLVWASTLREQYF.

This chain joins TRBV5-1 and TRBJ2-3; no definite D call. From germline, CDR1 is SGHRS and CDR2 YFSETQ. The CDR3 extends over 13 amino acids. The V end lost 0 bases, the J end lost 4 bases, and 6 bases lay between the germline ends. CDR3 amino acids: CASSLGVADTQYF. In DNA form, the CDR3 reads TGCGCCAGCAGCTTGGGAGTCGCAGATACGCAGTATTTT. The full variable domain, its missing parts supplied by reference TRBV5-1 and TRBJ2-3, is KAGVTQTPRYLIKTRGQQVTLSCSPISGHRSVSWYQQTPGQGLQFLFEYFSETQRNKGNFPGRFSGRQFSNSRSEMNVSTLELGDSALYLCASSLGVADTQYFGPGTRLTVL.

The chain is built from TRBV11-2 and TRBJ1-1; D is ambiguous. Germline V lookup: CDR1 SGHAT, CDR2 FQNNGV. The CDR3 has 11 residues. With 7 bases removed from V and 3 bases from J, the gap between germline ends came to 6 bases. In DNA form, the CDR3 reads TGTGCCAGCAAGGAGTACACTGAAGCTTTCTTT. This gives the protein CASKEYTEAFF.

The rearrangement uses TRBV9 and TRBJ1-3, with a possible D match to TRBD1 (5 bases). The germline CDR1 and CDR2 sequences are SGDLS and YYNGEE. Trimming cost V 4 bases and J 0 bases, with 14 bases left between them. There are 16 residues in the CDR3. The DNA for the CDR3 is TGTGCCAGCAGCAACGGAGACAGCCGCTCTGGAAACACCATATATTTT. Translating it yields CASSNGDSRSGNTIYF. Using reference TRBV9 and TRBJ1-3 for the parts outside the CDR3, the full variable domain is DSGVTQTPKHLITATGQRVTLRCSPRSGDLSVYWYQQSLDQGLQFLIQYYNGEERAKGNILERFSAQQFPDLHSELNLSSLELGDSALYFCASSNGDSRSGNTIYFGEGSWLTVV.

This CDR3 is CASRPTDYTEAFF. The CDR3 bases are TGTGCCAGCAGGCCGACAGATTACACTGAAGCTTTCTTT. The chain joins TRBV12-3 or TRBV12-4 to TRBJ1-1; maybe TRBD1 (5 bases). The CDR3 has 13 residues. The V gene lost 6 bases and the J gene lost 3 bases, with 11 bases spanning the gap.